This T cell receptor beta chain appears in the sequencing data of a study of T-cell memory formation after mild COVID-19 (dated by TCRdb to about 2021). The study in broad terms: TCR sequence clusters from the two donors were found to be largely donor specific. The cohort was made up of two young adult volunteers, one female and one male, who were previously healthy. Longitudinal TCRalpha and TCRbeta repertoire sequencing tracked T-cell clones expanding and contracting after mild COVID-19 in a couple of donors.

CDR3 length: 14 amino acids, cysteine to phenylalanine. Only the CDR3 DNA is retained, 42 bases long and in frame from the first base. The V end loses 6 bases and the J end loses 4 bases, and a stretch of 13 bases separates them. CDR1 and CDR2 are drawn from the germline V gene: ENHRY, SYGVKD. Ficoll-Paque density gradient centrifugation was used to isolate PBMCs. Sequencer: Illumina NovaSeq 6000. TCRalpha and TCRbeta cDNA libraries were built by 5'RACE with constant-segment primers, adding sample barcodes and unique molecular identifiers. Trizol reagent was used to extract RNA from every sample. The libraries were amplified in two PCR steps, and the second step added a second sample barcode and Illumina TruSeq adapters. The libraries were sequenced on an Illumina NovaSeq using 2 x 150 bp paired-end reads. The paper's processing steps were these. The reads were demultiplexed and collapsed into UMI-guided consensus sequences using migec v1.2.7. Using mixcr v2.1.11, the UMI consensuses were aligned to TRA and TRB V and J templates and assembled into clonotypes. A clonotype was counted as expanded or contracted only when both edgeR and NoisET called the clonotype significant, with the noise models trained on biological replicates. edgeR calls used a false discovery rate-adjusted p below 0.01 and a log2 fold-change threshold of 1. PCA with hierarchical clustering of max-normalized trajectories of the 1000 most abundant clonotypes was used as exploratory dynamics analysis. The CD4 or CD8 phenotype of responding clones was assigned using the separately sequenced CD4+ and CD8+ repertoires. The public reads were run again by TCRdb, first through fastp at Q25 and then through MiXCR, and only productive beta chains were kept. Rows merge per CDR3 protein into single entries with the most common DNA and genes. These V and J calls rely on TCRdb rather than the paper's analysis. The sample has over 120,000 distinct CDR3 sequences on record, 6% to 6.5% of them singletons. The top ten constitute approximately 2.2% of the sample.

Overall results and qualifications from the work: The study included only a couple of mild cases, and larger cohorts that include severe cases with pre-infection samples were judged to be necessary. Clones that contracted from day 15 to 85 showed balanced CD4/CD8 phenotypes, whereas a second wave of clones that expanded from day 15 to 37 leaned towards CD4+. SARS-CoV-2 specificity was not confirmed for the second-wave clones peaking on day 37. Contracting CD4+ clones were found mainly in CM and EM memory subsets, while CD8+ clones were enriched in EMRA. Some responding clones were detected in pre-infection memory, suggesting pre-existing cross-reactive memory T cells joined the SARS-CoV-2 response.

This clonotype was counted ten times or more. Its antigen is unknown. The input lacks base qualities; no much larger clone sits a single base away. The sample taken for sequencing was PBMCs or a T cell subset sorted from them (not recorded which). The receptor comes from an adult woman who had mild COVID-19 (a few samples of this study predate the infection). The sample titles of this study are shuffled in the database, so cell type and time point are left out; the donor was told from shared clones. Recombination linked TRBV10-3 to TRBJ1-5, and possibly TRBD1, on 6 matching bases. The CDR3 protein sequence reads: CAIRQGPGNQPQHF. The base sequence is TGTGCCATCAGACAGGGACCGGGAAATCAGCCCCAGCATTTT.